The 32 T cell receptor beta chains reported below all come from one sample, sequenced in a study of radiation and T cells in renal cell carcinoma. Time point indicated: blood 2 weeks post-SBRT. Documented treatment: 15 Gy SBRT to primary tumor, nephrectomy 4 weeks later. The table came from immunoSEQ multiplex PCR; TCRdb's copy has only in-frame clones and leaves some out. The table records about 150,000 clones, 80% to 90% of them present only once. The starting material was blood, obtained from a patient whose treatment included radiotherapy and nephrectomy. The origin of the receptors is a woman in her forties or fifties with renal cell carcinoma.

The chain carries TRBV6-5 and TRBJ1-1, with TRBD1 identical over 8 bases. V lost 6 bases, J lost 4 bases, and 10 bases stayed unmatched. The V gene's germline CDR1 is MNHEY and CDR2 SVGAGI. The CDR3 runs 15 residues. The CDR3 DNA follows: TGTGCCAGCAGGACAGGGGTGCTAGCGAGCACTGAAGCTTTCTTT. The encoded protein is CASRTGVLASTEAFF.

The chain joins TRBV14 to TRBJ2-7, with unresolved D. The CDR3 loop spans 16 amino acids. Trimming took off 4 bases at V and 0 bases at J, with 16 bases between the two ends. The germline V gene has CDR1 SGHDN and CDR2 FVKESK. The CDR3 here is CASSPRQHPSSYEQYF. CDR3 bases: TGTGCCAGCAGCCCGAGGCAGCACCCTAGCTCCTACGAGCAGTACTTC. Drawing the rest from reference TRBV14 and TRBJ2-7, the complete variable domain is EAGVTQFPSHSVIEKGQTVTLRCDPISGHDNLYWYRRVMGKEIKFLLHFVKESKQDESGMPNNRFLAERTGGTYSTLKVQPAELEDSGVYFCASSPRQHPSSYEQYFGPGTRLTVT.

The chain carries TRBV7-2 and TRBJ1-2; D is possibly TRBD1 (5 bases). V lost 0 bases to trimming and J lost 4 bases, with 9 bases between them. This CDR3 spans 14 amino acids. Germline V gene lookup returns CDR1 SGHTA and CDR2 FQGNSA. DNA for the CDR3: TGTGCCAGCAGCTTAGCGGGCAGGGCCTATGGCTACACCTTC. Amino acids: CASSLAGRAYGYTF. Filled out from reference TRBV7-2 and TRBJ1-2, the complete variable domain reads GAGVSQSPSNKVTEKGKDVELRCDPISGHTALYWYRQSLGQGLEFLIYFQGNSAPDKSGLPSDRFSAERTGGSVSTLTIQRTQQEDSAVYLCASSLAGRAYGYTFGSGTRLTVV.

The rearrangement links TRBV25-1 to TRBJ2-7; D not resolved. This CDR3 is built from 11 residues. Germline V gene sequence: CDR1 MGHDK, CDR2 SYGVNS. V was shortened by 2 bases and J by 5 bases, with 4 bases between the two germline ends. This chain's CDR3 is CASSEQDEQYF. In DNA, the CDR3 is TGTGCCAGCAGTGAACAGGACGAGCAGTACTTC.

The chain couples TRBV9 to TRBJ1-1; D ambiguous. The CDR3 consists of 15 residues. The V gene lost 0 bases and the J gene lost 3 bases, with 12 bases spanning the gap. The germline CDR1 and CDR2 sequences are SGDLS and YYNGEE. CDR3 sequence reads: CASSVEGSSDTEAFF. In DNA, the CDR3 is TGTGCCAGCAGCGTAGAAGGGAGTTCCGACACTGAAGCTTTCTTT.

CDR3 residues: CASNRDNYSYEQYF. As DNA, the CDR3 is TGTGCCAGCAACCGGGACAATTATTCCTACGAGCAGTACTTC. The chain is built from TRBV16 and TRBJ2-7; perhaps TRBD1 as D (6 bases). From germline, CDR1 is KGHSY and CDR2 FQNENV. The CDR3 totals 14 residues. The V end was cut by 7 bases, the J end by 1 base, with 14 bases between.

The genes are TRBV5-6 and TRBJ2-5; 7 bases line up with TRBD2. V was pared by 4 bases and J by 1 base, with 7 bases of the junction left unmatched. The CDR3 covers 15 residues. CDR1 and CDR2 (germline): SGHDT, YYEEEE. CDR3 protein: CASSPRGGSQETQYF. The CDR3 coding sequence is TGTGCCAGCAGCCCACGCGGGGGATCCCAAGAGACCCAGTACTTC.

The CDR3 sequence: CASSQTSGGQDTQYF. The CDR3 DNA follows: TGTGCCAGCAGCCAGACTAGCGGGGGGCAAGATACGCAGTATTTT. The chain links TRBV2 to TRBJ2-3; TRBD2 matches 13 bases. This CDR3 comprises 15 residues. The V and J ends lost 6 bases and 5 bases, in that order; junction bases with no gene match: 5. Germline CDR1 is SNHLY and CDR2 is FYNNEI.

This clone was observed a few times. This chain connects TRBV7-9 to TRBJ1-1, with unresolved D. Germline CDR1 and CDR2: SEHNR and FQNEAQ (reference sequence). The CDR3 spans 16 residues. The V end lost 5 bases, the J end lost 1 base, and 17 bases lay between the germline ends. The CDR3 nucleotides read TGTGCCAGCAGCGAGCAAAACCTTATTGAGAACACTGAAGCTTTCTTT. It translates to CASSEQNLIENTEAFF.

The V and J genes are TRBV6-1 and TRBJ2-7; D is perhaps TRBD1 (6 bases). The length of the CDR3 is 13 residues. The V and J ends lost 9 bases and 0 bases respectively, with 12 bases between them. In germline, CDR1 is MNHNS, CDR2 SASEGT. In DNA, the CDR3 is TGTGCCAGTAATGGGGGCGCCTCCTACGAGCAGTACTTC. It yields the protein CASNGGASYEQYF.

The CDR3 DNA sequence: TGTGCCAGCTCACCACCGGGACAGGGTAGGAGCAATCAGCCCCAGCATTTT. Residues: CASSPPGQGRSNQPQHF. The rearrangement links TRBV18 to TRBJ1-5; 9 nucleotides match TRBD1. The length of the CDR3 is 17 residues. The junction had 4 bases not matched to a gene; V was cut back by 0 bases and J by 1 base. The germline CDR1 and CDR2 sequences are KGHSH and LQKENI.

DNA for the CDR3: TGCGCCAGCAGCTTGGGTTACGGGGGTGAGACCCAGTACTTC. It codes for CASSLGYGGETQYF. The chain recombines TRBV5-1 with TRBJ2-5; the D gene is possibly TRBD2 (6 bases). With 0 bases removed from V and 5 bases from J, the gap between germline ends came to 11 bases. The CDR3 runs to 14 residues. The germline V gene has CDR1 SGHRS and CDR2 YFSETQ.

The chain couples TRBV11-2 to TRBJ1-2; D is ambiguous. V was cut by 3 bases and J by 3 bases, with 11 bases left in between. The CDR3 has 14 amino acids. Germline V lookup: CDR1 SGHAT, CDR2 FQNNGV. CDR3: CASSFMGVDYGYTF. The DNA for the CDR3 is TGTGCCAGCAGCTTTATGGGAGTGGACTATGGCTACACCTTC.

The chain uses TRBV9 and TRBJ2-5; the match to TRBD2 covers 9 bases. V was clipped by 0 bases and J by 0 bases; unmatched bases: 0. The CDR3 runs to 15 residues. Germline V gene sequence: CDR1 SGDLS, CDR2 YYNGEE. For the CDR3, the DNA is TGTGCCAGCAGCGTAGCTAGCGGGGACCAAGAGACCCAGTACTTC. This gives the protein CASSVASGDQETQYF.

This clone has only one observation. The rearrangement joins TRBV6-6 to TRBJ1-1; no firm D call. V shed 2 bases and J shed 3 bases, with 10 bases lying between them. Germline assignment: CDR1 MNHNY and CDR2 SVGAGI (reference sequence). CDR3 size: 14 residues. The DNA of the CDR3 is TGTGCCAGCAGTTACGGAGGAATAGACACTGAAGCTTTCTTT. This translates into CASSYGGIDTEAFF.

This clone has only a few counts. V gene TRBV14 combines with J gene TRBJ1-1; 11 nucleotides match TRBD1. Germline loops: CDR1 SGHDN, CDR2 FVKESK. The CDR3 length is 17 residues. The trim removed 3 bases at V and 1 base at J, leaving 7 bases unmatched. CDR3 nucleotides: TGTGCCAGCAGCCAGAGGACAGGGGGCTCACGGAACACTGAAGCTTTCTTT. Translated, it gives CASSQRTGGSRNTEAFF.

The chain couples TRBV6-6 to TRBJ2-3; possible D gene TRBD1, 6 bases. From germline, CDR1 is MNHNY and CDR2 SVGAGI (reference sequence). The CDR3 consists of 14 residues. The V end lost 2 bases, the J end lost 6 bases, and 12 bases lay between the germline ends. CDR3 region: CASSYPRTDDTQYF. DNA of the CDR3: TGTGCCAGCAGTTACCCCAGGACAGATGATACGCAGTATTTT.

The V call is TRBV7-9, the J call TRBJ1-3, with 9 bases aligning to TRBD1. The J segment lost 5 bases and the V segment lost 3 bases, leaving 8 bases of the junction unmatched. Germline V CDR1 and CDR2: SEHNR, FQNEAQ (reference sequence). The length of the CDR3 is 16 residues. The CDR3 loop reads CASSFTGTGSRNTIYF. The DNA for the CDR3 is TGTGCCAGCAGCTTCACCGGGACAGGGTCGAGAAACACCATATATTTT.

The V and J genes are TRBV9 and TRBJ2-5; D gene ambiguous. The closer fit of TRBJ2-7 to the DNA end suggests the J call may be wrong. The CDR3 is 12 amino acids. Germline CDR1 and CDR2: SGDLS and YYNGEE. As DNA, the CDR3 is TGTGCCAGCAGCTTAGCCTTCTACGAGCAGTACTTC. Translated, it gives CASSLAFYEQYF.

The chain couples TRBV5-6 to TRBJ1-2; no definite D call. Trimming cost V 4 bases and J 3 bases, with 13 bases left between them. CDR1 and CDR2 (germline): SGHDT, YYEEEE. The length of the CDR3 is 14 residues. CDR3 nucleotide sequence: TGTGCCAGCAGCCGCTTTAGTTGGGACTATGGCTACACCTTC. It codes for CASSRFSWDYGYTF.

This clone was seen only once. This chain uses TRBV29-1 with TRBJ2-5; 7 nucleotides line up with TRBD2. Looked up from germline, CDR1 is SQVTM and CDR2 is ANQGSEA. This CDR3 contains 13 residues. Trimming removed 8 bases from V and 5 bases from J; junction bases left unmatched: 11. In DNA, the CDR3 is TGCAGCTCACCCCTAGTGGGAGGGGAGACCCAGTACTTC. It translates to CSSPLVGGETQYF. Based on the CDR3 plus reference TRBV29-1 and TRBJ2-5, the full variable domain is SAVISQKPSRDICQRGTSLTIQCQVDSQVTMMFWYRQQPGQSLTLIATANQGSEATYESGFVIDKFPISRPNLTFSTLTVSNMSPEDSSIYLCSSPLVGGETQYFGPGTRLLVL.

The gene calls are TRBV11-2 and TRBJ1-1; D remains unclear. CDR3 length: 16 residues. V lost 1 base and J lost 6, with 18 bases in between. Germline V lookup: CDR1 SGHAT, CDR2 FQNNGV. This chain's CDR3 is CASSLVAGSYRSEAFF. The CDR3 nucleotides are TGTGCCAGCAGCTTAGTGGCGGGGTCTTACCGCTCTGAAGCTTTCTTT.

The rearrangement links TRBV5-5 to TRBJ2-5; 7 bases are a match to TRBD2. The V and J ends lost 2 bases and 2 bases, in that order; junction bases with no gene match: 3. CDR1 and CDR2 (germline): SGHKS, YYEKEE (reference sequence). The CDR3 runs to 14 residues. The CDR3 sequence is CASSLSGGQETQYF. Here the CDR3 DNA reads TGTGCCAGCAGCTTATCGGGGGGACAAGAGACCCAGTACTTC.

The CDR3 coding sequence is TGTGCCAGCTGTCACACGGATAGCAATCAGCCCCAGCATTTT. Protein: CASCHTDSNQPQHF. The chain is built from TRBV6-1 and TRBJ1-5; no definite D call. The length of the CDR3 is 14 residues. V was cut by 8 bases and J by 0 bases, with 11 bases left in between. Germline V gives CDR1 MNHNS, CDR2 SASEGT.

The gene calls are TRBV4-3 and TRBJ1-5, with D unclear. This CDR3 contains 15 residues. Per the germline V gene, CDR1 is LGHNA and CDR2 is YSLEER. V was shortened by 0 bases and J by 4 bases, with 10 bases between the two germline ends. CDR3 DNA: TGCGCCAGCAGCCAAGATCTGCTCGGGAATCAGCCCCAGCATTTT. Translation gives CASSQDLLGNQPQHF.

The chain links TRBV19 to TRBJ2-1; D is perhaps TRBD1 (6 bases). This CDR3 region has 13 residues. The V and J ends lost 6 bases and 8 bases respectively, with 14 bases between them. The germline V gene has CDR1 LNHDA and CDR2 SQIVND (reference sequence). In DNA, the CDR3 is TGTGCCAGTAGATCAACAGGGCTGGATGAGCAGTTCTTC. Its protein is CASRSTGLDEQFF. Full variable domain (remainder filled in from reference TRBV19 and TRBJ2-1): DGGITQSPKYLFRKEGQNVTLSCEQNLNHDAMYWYRQDPGQGLRLIYYSQIVNDFQKGDIAEGYSVSREKKESFPLTVTSAQKNPTAFYLCASRSTGLDEQFFGPGTRLTVL.

The chain employs TRBV19 and TRBJ1-5, with D possibly matching TRBD1 (5 bases). CDR1 and CDR2 from the germline V gene are LNHDA and SQIVND (reference sequence). The CDR3 spans 15 residues. The germline V and J ends were trimmed by 6 bases and 7 bases, with 19 bases remaining between them. CDR3 in DNA: TGTGCCAGTAGCCCAGTGGCTGGGGCGGGACAGCCCCAGCATTTT. This gives the protein CASSPVAGAGQPQHF.

This chain connects TRBV6-1 to TRBJ2-7, with D possibly matching TRBD1 (5 bases). This CDR3 is built from 15 residues. Germline CDR1 reads MNHNS; CDR2 reads SASEGT. V shed 5 bases and J shed 0 bases, with 14 bases lying between them. The CDR3 nucleotides are TGTGCCAGCAGTCCAGGGAATTTCAACTCCTACGAGCAGTACTTC. It yields the protein CASSPGNFNSYEQYF.

The rearrangement links TRBV19 to TRBJ1-2, with D unresolved. The V gene lost 3 bases and the J gene lost 4 bases, with 15 bases spanning the gap. Germline V gene data show CDR1 as LNHDA and CDR2 as SQIVND (reference sequence). This CDR3 is 15 amino acids long. CDR3 sequence: CASSIRSRRTYGYTF. The CDR3 DNA reads TGTGCCAGTAGTATTCGGTCGAGGCGGACCTATGGCTACACCTTC.

The chain employs TRBV5-4 and TRBJ2-7; 7 nucleotides agree with TRBD1. The CDR3 extends over 13 amino acids. CDR1 is SGHNT and CDR2 is YYREEE in the germline V gene (reference sequence). After removal of 4 bases from V and 1 base from J, the junction contained 2 bases not matched to a gene. The CDR3 region has the DNA TGTGCCAGCAGCCGGGACAGATCCTACGAGCAGTACTTC. It yields the protein CASSRDRSYEQYF.

V usage is TRBV6-5 and J usage is TRBJ1-5; D is ambiguous. In germline, CDR1 is MNHEY, CDR2 SVGAGI. V was cut by 2 bases and J by 2 bases, with 4 bases left in between. The CDR3 has 13 amino acids. The CDR3 region has the DNA TGTGCCAGCAGTTACATGGGCAATCAGCCCCAGCATTTT. Protein: CASSYMGNQPQHF.

The V call is TRBV5-1, the J call TRBJ2-3, with 7 positions matching TRBD2. The J segment lost 8 bases and the V segment lost 4 bases, leaving 10 bases of the junction unmatched. The CDR3 runs 14 residues. Germline CDR1 reads SGHRS; CDR2 reads YFSETQ. The CDR3 here is CASSRGDSLRTQYF. Here the CDR3 DNA reads TGCGCCAGCAGCCGGGGGGACTCCCTTCGTACGCAGTATTTT.